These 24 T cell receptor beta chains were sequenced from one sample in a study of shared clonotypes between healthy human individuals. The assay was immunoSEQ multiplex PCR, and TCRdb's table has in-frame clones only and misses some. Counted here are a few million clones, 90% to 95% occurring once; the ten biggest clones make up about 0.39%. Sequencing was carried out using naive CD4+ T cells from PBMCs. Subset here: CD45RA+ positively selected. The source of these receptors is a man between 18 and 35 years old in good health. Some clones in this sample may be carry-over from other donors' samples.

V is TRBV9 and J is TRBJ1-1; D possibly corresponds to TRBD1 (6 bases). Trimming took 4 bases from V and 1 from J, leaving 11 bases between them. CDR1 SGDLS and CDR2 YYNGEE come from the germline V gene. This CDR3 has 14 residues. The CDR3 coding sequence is TGTGCCAGCAGCACGCGGGGACAGAACACTGAAGCTTTCTTT. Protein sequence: CASSTRGQNTEAFF.

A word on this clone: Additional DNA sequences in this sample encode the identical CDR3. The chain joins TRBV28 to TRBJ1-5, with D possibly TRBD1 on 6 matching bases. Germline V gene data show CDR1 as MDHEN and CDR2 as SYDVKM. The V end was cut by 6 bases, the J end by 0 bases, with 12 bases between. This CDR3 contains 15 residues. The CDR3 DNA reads TGTGCCAGCAGCCCCCCAGGGGTTAGCAATCAGCCCCAGCATTTT. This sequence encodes CASSPPGVSNQPQHF.

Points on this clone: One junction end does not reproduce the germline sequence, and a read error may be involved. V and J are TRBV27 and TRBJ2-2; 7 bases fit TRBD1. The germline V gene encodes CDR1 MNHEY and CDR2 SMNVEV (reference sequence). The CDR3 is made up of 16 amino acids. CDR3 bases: TGTGCCAGCACTTTACAGGGGCTTGCGAACACCGGGGAGCTGTTTTTT. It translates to CASTLQGLANTGELFF.

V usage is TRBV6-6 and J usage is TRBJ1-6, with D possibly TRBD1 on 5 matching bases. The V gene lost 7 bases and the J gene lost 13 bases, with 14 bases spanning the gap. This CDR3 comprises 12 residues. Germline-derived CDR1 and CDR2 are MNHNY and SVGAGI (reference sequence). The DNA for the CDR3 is TGTGCCAGCAACCCGGCGGGGGAGCCCCTCCACTTT. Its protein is CASNPAGEPLHF.

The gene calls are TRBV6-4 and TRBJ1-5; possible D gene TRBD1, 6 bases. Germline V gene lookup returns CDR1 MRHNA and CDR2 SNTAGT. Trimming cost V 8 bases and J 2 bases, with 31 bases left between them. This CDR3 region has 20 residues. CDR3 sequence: CASCSTPQGRLVLGNQPQHF. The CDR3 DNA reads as TGTGCCAGCTGCTCGACTCCACAGGGACGTTTGGTTTTGGGCAATCAGCCCCAGCATTTT.

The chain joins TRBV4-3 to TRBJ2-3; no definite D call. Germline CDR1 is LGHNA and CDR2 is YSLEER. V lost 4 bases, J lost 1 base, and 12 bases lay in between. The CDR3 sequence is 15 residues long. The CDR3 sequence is CASSPRPGGTDTQYF. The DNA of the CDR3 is TGCGCCAGCAGCCCCCGACCCGGAGGCACAGATACGCAGTATTTT.

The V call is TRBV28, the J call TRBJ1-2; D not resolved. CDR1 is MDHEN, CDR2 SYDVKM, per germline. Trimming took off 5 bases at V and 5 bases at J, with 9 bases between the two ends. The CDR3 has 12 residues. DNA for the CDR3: TGTGCCAGCAGTCAAGGGTTTTATGGCTACACCTTC. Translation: CASSQGFYGYTF.

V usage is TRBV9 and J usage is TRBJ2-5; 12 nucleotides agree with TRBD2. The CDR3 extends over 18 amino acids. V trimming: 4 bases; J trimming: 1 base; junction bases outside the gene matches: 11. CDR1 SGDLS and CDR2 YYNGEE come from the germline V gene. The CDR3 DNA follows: TGTGCCAGCAGCCAGAAAGACGCGACTAGCGGGAGCCAAGAGACCCAGTACTTC. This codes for CASSQKDATSGSQETQYF.

CDR3 DNA: TGTGCCAGCAGTGAAAGGGGCATTGGGCCAGATACGCAGTATTTT. As protein: CASSERGIGPDTQYF. The rearrangement links TRBV25-1 to TRBJ2-3, with D perhaps TRBD1 (5 bases). This CDR3 has 15 amino acids. Germline CDR1 MGHDK, CDR2 SYGVNS. Trimming removed 2 bases at V and 4 bases at J, with 13 bases between.

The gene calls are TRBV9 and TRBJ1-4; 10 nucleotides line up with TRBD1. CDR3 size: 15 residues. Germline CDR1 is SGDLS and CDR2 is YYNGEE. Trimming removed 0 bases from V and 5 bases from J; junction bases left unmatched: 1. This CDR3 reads CASSVGGQGNEKLFF. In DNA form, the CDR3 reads TGTGCCAGCAGCGTAGGGGGACAGGGGAATGAAAAACTGTTTTTT.

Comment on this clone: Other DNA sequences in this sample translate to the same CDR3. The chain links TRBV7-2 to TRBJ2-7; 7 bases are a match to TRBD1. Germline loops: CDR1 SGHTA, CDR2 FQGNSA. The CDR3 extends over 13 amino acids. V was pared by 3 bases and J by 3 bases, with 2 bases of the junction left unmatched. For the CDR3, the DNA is TGTGCCAGCAGCTTCCGGACAGGCTACGAGCAGTACTTC. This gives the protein CASSFRTGYEQYF.

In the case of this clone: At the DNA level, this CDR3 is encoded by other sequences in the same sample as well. Here the CDR3 DNA reads TGTGCCACCAGCAGAGATAACCAGCCCCAGCATTTT. Its protein is CATSRDNQPQHF. V and J are TRBV15 and TRBJ1-5; D not resolved. Germline V gene lookup returns CDR1 LNHNV and CDR2 YYDKDF (reference sequence). This CDR3 spans 12 amino acids. Trimming left V 0 bases short and J 7 bases short, with 4 bases between.

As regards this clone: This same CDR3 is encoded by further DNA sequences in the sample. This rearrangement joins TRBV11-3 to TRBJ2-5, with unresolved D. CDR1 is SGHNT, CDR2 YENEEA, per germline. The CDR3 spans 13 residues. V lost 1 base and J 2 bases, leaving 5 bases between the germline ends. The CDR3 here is CASSLGAQETQYF. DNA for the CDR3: TGTGCCAGCAGCTTAGGGGCACAAGAGACCCAGTACTTC.

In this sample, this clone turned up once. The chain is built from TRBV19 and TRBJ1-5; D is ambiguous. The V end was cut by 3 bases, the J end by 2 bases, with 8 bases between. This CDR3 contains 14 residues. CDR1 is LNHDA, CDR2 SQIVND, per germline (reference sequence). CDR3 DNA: TGTGCCAGTAGTATCCTCAGAGGCAATCAGCCCCAGCATTTT. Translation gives CASSILRGNQPQHF.

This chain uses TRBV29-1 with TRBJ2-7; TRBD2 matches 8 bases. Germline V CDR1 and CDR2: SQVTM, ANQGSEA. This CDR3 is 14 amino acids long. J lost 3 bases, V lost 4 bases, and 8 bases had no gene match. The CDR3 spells CSVGRAGANYEQYF. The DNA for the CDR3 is TGCAGCGTTGGGAGAGCGGGAGCGAACTACGAGCAGTACTTC.

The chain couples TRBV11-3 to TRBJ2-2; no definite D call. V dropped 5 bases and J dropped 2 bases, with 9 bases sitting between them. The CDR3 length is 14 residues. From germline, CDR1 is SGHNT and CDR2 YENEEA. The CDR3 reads CASSVDPNTGELFF. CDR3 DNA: TGTGCCAGCAGCGTGGACCCAAACACCGGGGAGCTGTTTTTT.

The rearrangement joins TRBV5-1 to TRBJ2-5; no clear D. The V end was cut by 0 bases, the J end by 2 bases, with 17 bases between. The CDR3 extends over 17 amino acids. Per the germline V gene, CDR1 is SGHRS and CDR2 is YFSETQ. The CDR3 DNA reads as TGCGCCAGCAGCTTGGGGCGGTTGGCCGCAGTACAAGAGACCCAGTACTTC. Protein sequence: CASSLGRLAAVQETQYF.

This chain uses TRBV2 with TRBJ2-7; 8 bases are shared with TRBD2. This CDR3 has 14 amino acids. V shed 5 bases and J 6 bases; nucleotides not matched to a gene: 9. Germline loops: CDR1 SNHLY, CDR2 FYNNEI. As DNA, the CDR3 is TGTGCCAGCAGTTTTCCAGCGGGAGTTGTCGAGCAGTACTTC. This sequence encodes CASSFPAGVVEQYF.

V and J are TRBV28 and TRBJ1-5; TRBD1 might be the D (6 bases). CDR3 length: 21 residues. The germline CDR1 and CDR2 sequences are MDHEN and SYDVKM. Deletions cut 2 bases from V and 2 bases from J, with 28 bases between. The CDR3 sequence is CASSLKGWRGTTRLGNQPQHF. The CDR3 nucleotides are TGTGCCAGCAGTTTAAAAGGTTGGAGGGGGACGACGCGTTTAGGCAATCAGCCCCAGCATTTT. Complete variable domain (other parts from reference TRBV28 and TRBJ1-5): DVKVTQSSRYLVKRTGEKVFLECVQDMDHENMFWYRQDPGLGLRLIYFSYDVKMKEKGDIPEGYSVSREKKERFSLILESASTNQTSMYLCASSLKGWRGTTRLGNQPQHFGDGTRLSIL.

The CDR3 nucleotides are TGTGCCAGCAGCTCCCGGACTCAGCAGTTCTTC. Translation: CASSSRTQQFF. The chain employs TRBV11-2 and TRBJ2-1, with D possibly being TRBD2 (5 bases). Per the germline V gene, CDR1 is SGHAT and CDR2 is FQNNGV. The CDR3 runs 11 residues. The V end lost 4 bases, the J end lost 11 bases, and 9 bases lay between the germline ends.

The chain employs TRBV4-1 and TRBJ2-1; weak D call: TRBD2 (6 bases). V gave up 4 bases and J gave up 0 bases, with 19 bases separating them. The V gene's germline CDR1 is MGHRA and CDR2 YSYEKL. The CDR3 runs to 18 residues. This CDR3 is CASSRGIAAGSSYNEQFF. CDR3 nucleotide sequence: TGCGCCAGCAGCCGAGGGATTGCGGCGGGAAGCTCCTACAATGAGCAGTTCTTC.

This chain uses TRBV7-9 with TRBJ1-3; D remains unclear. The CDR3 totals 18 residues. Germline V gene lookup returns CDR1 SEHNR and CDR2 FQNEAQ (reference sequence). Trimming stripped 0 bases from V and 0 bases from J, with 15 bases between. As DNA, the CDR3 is TGTGCCAGCAGCTTAGCGCTCGTTGGCAGCACCTCTGGAAACACCATATATTTT. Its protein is CASSLALVGSTSGNTIYF.

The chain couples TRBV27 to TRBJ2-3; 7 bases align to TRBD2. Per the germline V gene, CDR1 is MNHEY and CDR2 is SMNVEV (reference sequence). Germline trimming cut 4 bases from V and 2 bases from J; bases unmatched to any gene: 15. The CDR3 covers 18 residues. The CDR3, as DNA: TGTGCCAGCAGTTCACGGCCCTTAATTAGCGGGCTCACAGATACGCAGTATTTT. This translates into CASSSRPLISGLTDTQYF.

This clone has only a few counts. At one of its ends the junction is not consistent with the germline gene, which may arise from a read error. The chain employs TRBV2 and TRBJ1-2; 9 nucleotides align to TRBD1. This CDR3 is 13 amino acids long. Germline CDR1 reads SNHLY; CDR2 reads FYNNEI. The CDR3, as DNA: TGTGCCAGCAGGGAAGGACAGGGGAGCGGCTACACCTTC. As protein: CASREGQGSGYTF. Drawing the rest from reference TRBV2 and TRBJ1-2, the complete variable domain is EPEVTQTPSHQVTQMGQEVILRCVPISNHLYFYWYRQILGQKVEFLVSFYNNEISEKSEIFDDQFSVERPDGSNFTLKIRSTKLEDSAMYFCASREGQGSGYTFGSGTRLTVV.